This TCR beta chain comes out of a study of blood T cell repertoires in COVID-19 (dated by TCRdb to the early 2020s). Notes on the research overall: Samples from collaborators originated in the United States, Italy and Spain and spanned both the acute and convalescent phases of COVID-19. Where available, HLA class I and class II types were taken from metadata supplied by the sample provider and were not determined by assay-based typing. The repertoires were released in a freely available public database intended as a resource for research on the immune response to SARS-CoV-2. The material from the prospective study consisted of cDNA or gDNA derived from T cells, B-cell-depleted T cells, or PBMCs. Nearly every sample came with metadata listing a de-identified subject ID, COVID-19 status, age in years and sex. Subjects who had been exposed to COVID-19, were actively infected with it, or had recovered from it provided the deeply sampled blood TCRbeta repertoires that made up the dataset. The samples were drawn from the first 160 participants of the ongoing ImmuneRACE study and from more than 1,000 subjects provided by 6 global collaborators.

TCRbeta CDR3 regions were amplified from genomic DNA using the immunoSEQ Assay, a bias-controlled multiplex PCR. Per the original workflow: Within the assay, amplification of reference gene primers was used to estimate how many nucleated cells each sample contained. To quantify the absolute abundance of each unique TCRbeta CDR3 rearrangement, sequence reads were collapsed and filtered. For each sample, productive Simpson clonality was calculated as the square root of Simpson's diversity index over productive rearrangements. The immuneACCESS repertoire file appears here via TCRdb, limited to in-frame rearrangements. These files lack a portion of the clones; in checked studies, under half of the deficit traces to unresolved V genes, and the cause of the others is not known. The V and J calls and clone size were taken over from that table, and D and trimming were inferred from the DNA. This sample comprises 120,000 to 150,000 clones, roughly 85% of them detected only once. Roughly 3.6% of the sample rests with the top ten.

Collaborating institutions collected whole blood in K2EDTA tubes following their own protocols. Collaborator samples were shipped for TCRbeta analysis as frozen whole blood, isolated PBMCs, or DNA extracted from either sample type. Regarding this clone: There is no known antigen for this receptor. Per-nucleotide qualities are absent, and no much larger clonotype sits a single base away.

General findings and caveats noted by the study authors: Clinical and demographic metadata were provided uncurated, with the amount varying by source and participant.

This receptor was obtained from a man aged 55 to 70 with acute or convalescent COVID-19. The source material was peripheral blood.

The nucleotides read TGTGCCACCAGTGTGAGCGAACGAGCGCAGTTCTTC. This codes for CATSVSERAQFF. The chain is made from TRBV24-1 and TRBJ2-1; the D gene cannot be resolved reliably. CDR1 and CDR2 were assigned from the germline V gene as KGHDR and SFDVKD. From the cysteine up to the phenylalanine, the CDR3 has a length of 12 residues. CDR3 DNA only is kept here, 36 bases in frame from base 1. V sheds 5 bases and J sheds 12 bases, leaving 13 bases between their ends.